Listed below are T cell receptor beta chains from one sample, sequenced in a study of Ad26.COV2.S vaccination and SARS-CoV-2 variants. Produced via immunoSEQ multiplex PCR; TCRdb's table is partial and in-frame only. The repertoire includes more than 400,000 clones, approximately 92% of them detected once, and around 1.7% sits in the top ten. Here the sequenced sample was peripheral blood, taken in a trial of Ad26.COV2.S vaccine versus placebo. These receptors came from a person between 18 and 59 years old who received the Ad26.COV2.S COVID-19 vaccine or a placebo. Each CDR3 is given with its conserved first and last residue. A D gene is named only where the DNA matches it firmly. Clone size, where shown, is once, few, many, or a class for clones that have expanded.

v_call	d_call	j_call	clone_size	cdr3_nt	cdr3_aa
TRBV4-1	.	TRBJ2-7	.	TGCGCCAGCAGCCAAGCTACTTCGGCAAACCTCTACGAGCAGTACTTC	CASSQATSANLYEQYF
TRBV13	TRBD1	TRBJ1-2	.	TGTGCCAGCAGCCCAGCGCGGCAGGGGGCGTATGGCTACACCTTC	CASSPARQGAYGYTF
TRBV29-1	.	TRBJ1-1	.	TGCAGCGGGACCGAACAGCGAATGAACACTGAAGCTTTCTTT	CSGTEQRMNTEAFF
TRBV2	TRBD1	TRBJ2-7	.	TGTGCCAGCAGTGATACCGGGACAGGGAGAAGGTACGAGCAGTACTTC	CASSDTGTGRRYEQYF
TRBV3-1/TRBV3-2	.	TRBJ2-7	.	TGTGCCAGCAGCCAAGAGACCCGAAGGGAATCCTACGAGCAGTACTTC	CASSQETRRESYEQYF
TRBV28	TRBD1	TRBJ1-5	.	TGTGCCAGCACTCTCTCCGCTCTCCCAGGGGGCACCCAGCCCCAGCATTTT	CASTLSALPGGTQPQHF
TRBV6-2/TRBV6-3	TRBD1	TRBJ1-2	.	TGTGCCAGCAGTTACTCGATGGACAGGGGTTTCCATGGCTACACCTTC	CASSYSMDRGFHGYTF
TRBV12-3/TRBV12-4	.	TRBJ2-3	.	TGTGCCAGCAGTGCCAGGATAGATACGCAGTATTTT	CASSARIDTQYF
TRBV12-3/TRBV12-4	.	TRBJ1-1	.	TGTGCCAGCAGTTTAGTCCGTTTAGGGGGAGCTTTCTTT	CASSLVRLGGAFF
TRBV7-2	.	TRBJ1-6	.	TGTGCCAGCAGTGACCAACCTAATTCACCCCTCCACTTT	CASSDQPNSPLHF
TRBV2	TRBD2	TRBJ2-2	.	TGTGCCAGCACCCCCCTAGCGGGGCCTGGTGGCGGGGAGCTGTTTTTT	CASTPLAGPGGGELFF
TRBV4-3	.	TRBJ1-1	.	TGCGCCAGCAGCCAAGAGCCGGAAAACACTGAAGCTTTCTTT	CASSQEPENTEAFF
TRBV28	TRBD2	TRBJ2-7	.	TGTGCCAGCAGCCCAGGGACTAGCGAGCAGTACTTC	CASSPGTSEQYF
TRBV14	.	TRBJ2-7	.	TGTGCCAGCAGCCAAGTTATGGTAACTCCCTACGAGCAGTACTTC	CASSQVMVTPYEQYF
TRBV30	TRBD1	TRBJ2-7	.	TGTGCCTGGGAACCGGGACAGGGACCCTACGAGCAGTACTTC	CAWEPGQGPYEQYF
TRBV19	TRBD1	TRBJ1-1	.	TGTGCCAGTAGTTCGACAGGGGGAGCGGTCACTGAAGCTTTCTTT	CASSSTGGAVTEAFF
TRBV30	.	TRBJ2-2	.	TGTGCCCGGTCTAGGGGGTCGGACACCGGGGAGCTGTTTTTT	CARSRGSDTGELFF
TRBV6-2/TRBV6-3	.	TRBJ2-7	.	TGTGCCAGCAGCTTGGACACCTCCTACGAGCAGTACTTC	CASSLDTSYEQYF
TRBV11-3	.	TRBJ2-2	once	TGTGCCAGCAGCCCCTGGGGGGCGCGGAAAACCGGGGAGCTGTTTTTT	CASSPWGARKTGELFF
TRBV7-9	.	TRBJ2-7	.	TGTGCCAGCAGCTTAGTTCGGGACGTATGGGGCTACGAGCAGTACTTC	CASSLVRDVWGYEQYF
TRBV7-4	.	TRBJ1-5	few	TGTGCCAGCAAATGGGAGAATCAGCCCCAGCATTTT	CASKWENQPQHF
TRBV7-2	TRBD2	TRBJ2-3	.	TGTGCCACCAGGTCTAGCGGGGGGGTCACAGATACGCAGTATTTT	CATRSSGGVTDTQYF
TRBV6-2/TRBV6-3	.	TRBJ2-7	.	TGTGCCAGCAGTTACAGGCGGGCAAGTCCCTCCTACGAGCAGTACTTC	CASSYRRASPSYEQYF
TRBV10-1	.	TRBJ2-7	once	TGCGCCAGCAGTGACGGGCTAGACTGGCGGGAGCAGTACTTC	CASSDGLDWREQYF
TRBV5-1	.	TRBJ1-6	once	TGCGCCAGCAGCCCGGGGGCGGATAATTCACCCCTCCACTTT	CASSPGADNSPLHF
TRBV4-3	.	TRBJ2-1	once	TGCGCCAGCAGCCAAGAAACAGGGCCTGGTGTGATTGAGCAGTTCTTC	CASSQETGPGVIEQFF
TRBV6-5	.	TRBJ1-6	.	TGTGCCAGCAGCCAACAGGGAGGTAATTCACCCCTCCACTTT	CASSQQGGNSPLHF
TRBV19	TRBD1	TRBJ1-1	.	TGTGCCAGTAGTCCGGACAGGGCATCTTCCCTGAACACTGAAGCTTTCTTT	CASSPDRASSLNTEAFF
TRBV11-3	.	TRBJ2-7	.	TGTGCCAGCAGTATCGGGCCTACAGACTACGAGCAGTACTTC	CASSIGPTDYEQYF
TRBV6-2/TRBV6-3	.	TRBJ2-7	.	TGTGCCAGCAGTTACTCGACAGTGGCATACGAGCAGTACTTC	CASSYSTVAYEQYF
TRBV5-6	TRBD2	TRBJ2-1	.	TGTGCCAGCAGCGATCTGGGACTAGGGATCAATGAGCAGTTCTTC	CASSDLGLGINEQFF
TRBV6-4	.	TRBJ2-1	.	TGTGCCAGCAGTGACTCCTCCTACAATGAGCAGTTCTTC	CASSDSSYNEQFF
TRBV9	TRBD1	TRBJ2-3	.	TGTGCCAGCAGCGCAGTCCACAGGGGTTATAGCACAGATACGCAGTATTTT	CASSAVHRGYSTDTQYF
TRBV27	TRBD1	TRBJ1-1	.	TGTGCCAGCAGTTCGGGACAGGGTTTGGCGAACACTGAAGCTTTCTTT	CASSSGQGLANTEAFF
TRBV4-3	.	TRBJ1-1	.	TGCGCCAGCAGCCAAGGCACCGCCTTGAACACTGAAGCTTTCTTT	CASSQGTALNTEAFF
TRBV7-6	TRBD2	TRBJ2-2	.	TGTGCCAGCAGCTGGACAGTTAGCGGGGGGGTGAACACCGGGGAGCTGTTTTTT	CASSWTVSGGVNTGELFF
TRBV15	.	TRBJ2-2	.	TGTGCCACCAGCAGAAAACGACAGAGGACCCCCGGGGAGCTGTTTTTT	CATSRKRQRTPGELFF
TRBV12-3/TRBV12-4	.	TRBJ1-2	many	TGTGCCAGCAGGCAGTACTATGGCTACACCTTC	CASRQYYGYTF
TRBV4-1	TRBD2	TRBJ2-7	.	TGCGCCAGCAGCCAAGATTACTTAGCGGGGGGGACTCGGGAGCAGTACTTC	CASSQDYLAGGTREQYF
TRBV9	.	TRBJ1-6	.	TGTGCCAGCAGCGGCAGGGACTCCTATAATTCACCCCTCCACTTT	CASSGRDSYNSPLHF
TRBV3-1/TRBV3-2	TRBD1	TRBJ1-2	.	TGTGCCAGCAGCCGACAGGGAGTTTCCTATGGCTACACCTTC	CASSRQGVSYGYTF
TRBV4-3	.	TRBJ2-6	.	TGCGCCAGCAGCCGCATGGACAGCTCTGGGGCCAACGTCCTGACTTTC	CASSRMDSSGANVLTF
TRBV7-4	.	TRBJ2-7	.	TGTGCCAGCAGCTTAATATCCGACAGGATTCGCTACGAGCAGTACTTC	CASSLISDRIRYEQYF
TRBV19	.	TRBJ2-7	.	TGTGCCAGTAGTATATCGGGGGCTAGCTACGAGCAGTACTTC	CASSISGASYEQYF
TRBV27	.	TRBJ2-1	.	TGTGCCAGCAGTTTAAGGTCCTCCTACAATGAGCAGTTCTTC	CASSLRSSYNEQFF
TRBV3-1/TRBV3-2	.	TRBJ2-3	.	TGTGCCAGCAGCCGACACACAGATACGCAGTATTTT	CASSRHTDTQYF
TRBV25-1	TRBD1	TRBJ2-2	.	TGTGCCAGCAGTGAACAACCCGGGGGACAGGGAGGCACCGGGGAGCTGTTTTTT	CASSEQPGGQGGTGELFF
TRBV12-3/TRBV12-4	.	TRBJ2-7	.	TGTGCCAGCAGTTTATTAAGGGGCGAGCAGTACTTC	CASSLLRGEQYF
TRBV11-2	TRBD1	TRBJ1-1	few	TGTGCCAGCAGCTTATGGACAGGGATGAACACTGAAGCTTTCTTT	CASSLWTGMNTEAFF
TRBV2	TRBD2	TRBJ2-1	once	TGTGCCAGCAGTGAAAGGCGGGGGGGGTACAATGAGCAGTTCTTC	CASSERRGGYNEQFF
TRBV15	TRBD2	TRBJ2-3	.	TGTGCCACCAGCCCATCCCCCGGGGGGGCCACAGATACGCAGTATTTT	CATSPSPGGATDTQYF
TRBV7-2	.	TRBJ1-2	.	TGTGCCAGCAGCTTAGTCCTGGACCCCCATCGGGGCTATGGCTACACCTTC	CASSLVLDPHRGYGYTF
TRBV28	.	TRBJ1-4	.	TGTGCCAGTACCGGGGGCCGACCCTTAGCGGAAAAACTGTTTTTT	CASTGGRPLAEKLFF
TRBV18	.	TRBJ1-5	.	TGTGCCAGCTCACCGTCCCCTATCACAGGACGGCAGCCCCAGCATTTT	CASSPSPITGRQPQHF
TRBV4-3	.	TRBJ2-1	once	TGCGCCAGCAGCCAACGGGACACCCGGAGCGGAGATGAGCAGTTCTTC	CASSQRDTRSGDEQFF
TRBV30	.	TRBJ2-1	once	TGTGCCTGGACTCGCGGGGACAATGAGCAGTTCTTC	CAWTRGDNEQFF
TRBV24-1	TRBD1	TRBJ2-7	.	TGTGCCACCAGTGAGTCGCCGGGACAGCGTTTGGAGCAGTACTTC	CATSESPGQRLEQYF
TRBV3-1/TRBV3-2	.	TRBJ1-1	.	TGTGCCAGCAGCCAAGCAGGATGGAACACTGAAGCTTTCTTT	CASSQAGWNTEAFF
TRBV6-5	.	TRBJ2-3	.	TGTGCCAGCAGTTACGGTCAGGGTGTGCATACGCAGTATTTT	CASSYGQGVHTQYF